This is a list of T cell receptor beta chains from one sample in a study of cytomegalovirus exposure and HLA in healthy donors. Generated by immunoSEQ multiplex PCR, the TCRdb table keeps only in-frame clones and is missing some. The data contain 150,000 to 200,000 clones, approximately 80% of them singletons. Sequencing was carried out using PBMCs. These receptors all come from a woman aged 40-49 years in good health and CMV-seronegative. Each CDR3 is given with its conserved first and last residue. The D gene is left open where the match is weak. Expanded clones are given a class, and other clones once, few, many or no size at all.

len	j_gene	d_gene	abundance	v_gene	CDR3aa	CDR3nt
14	TRBJ2-1	-	-	TRBV7-2	CASSYRDAYNEQFF	TGTGCCAGCAGCTACAGGGATGCCTACAATGAGCAGTTCTTC
16	TRBJ1-6	-	-	TRBV7-9	CASSFDSTGGISPLHF	TGTGCCAGCAGCTTCGACAGTACCGGCGGCATTTCACCCCTCCACTTT
13	TRBJ1-5	-	few	TRBV2	CASSEHTNQPQHF	TGTGCCAGCAGTGAACACACCAATCAGCCCCAGCATTTT
17	TRBJ2-3	-	-	TRBV5-4	CASSFPQGRPNTDTQYF	TGTGCCAGCAGCTTTCCCCAGGGTCGCCCTAACACAGATACGCAGTATTTT
13	TRBJ1-1	-	-	TRBV6-5	CASSDGGVTEAFF	TGTGCCAGCAGTGACGGGGGGGTAACTGAAGCTTTCTTT
15	TRBJ1-1	-	few	TRBV7-2	CASSKNRALNTEAFF	TGTGCCAGCAGCAAGAACAGGGCCCTGAACACTGAAGCTTTCTTT
16	TRBJ2-2	-	-	TRBV5-5	CASSPLERSNTGELFF	TGTGCCAGCAGCCCCCTTGAGCGGTCGAACACCGGGGAGCTGTTTTTT
13	TRBJ1-2	-	-	TRBV5-1	CASSLPDRNGYTF	TGCGCCAGCAGCTTACCGGACAGAAATGGCTACACCTTC
13	TRBJ2-1	-	-	TRBV5-8	CASSAAEGSGQFF	TGTGCCAGCAGCGCCGCGGAGGGGTCTGGGCAGTTCTTC
13	TRBJ1-5	-	-	TRBV6-1	CASMTGGYQPQHF	TGTGCCAGCATGACGGGGGGTTATCAGCCCCAGCATTTT
14	TRBJ2-7	TRBD2	-	TRBV9	CASSLSGVSYEQYF	TGTGCCAGCAGCCTAAGCGGGGTGTCCTACGAGCAGTACTTC
15	TRBJ1-5	TRBD1	-	TRBV7-2	CASSGQGASNQPQHF	TGTGCCAGCAGCGGGCAGGGGGCCAGCAATCAGCCCCAGCATTTT
15	TRBJ1-1	-	-	TRBV7-3	CASSLEGGADTEAFF	TGTGCCAGCAGCTTAGAAGGGGGGGCTGACACTGAAGCTTTCTTT
16	TRBJ2-2	TRBD1	once	TRBV30	CAWTQPDRTYTGELFF	TGTGCCTGGACCCAACCGGACAGGACCTACACCGGGGAGCTGTTTTTT
15	TRBJ2-3	TRBD2	once	TRBV2	CASSGLADLTDTQYF	TGTGCCAGCAGTGGACTAGCGGACCTCACAGATACGCAGTATTTT
13	TRBJ1-2	-	once	TRBV18	CASSPLVTAGYTF	TGTGCCAGCTCACCGTTAGTGACAGCTGGCTACACCTTC
14	TRBJ2-1	TRBD2	-	TRBV5-4	CASSELADYNEQFF	TGTGCCAGCAGCGAACTAGCGGATTACAATGAGCAGTTCTTC
13	TRBJ1-2	-	-	TRBV6-5	CASSYSLRHGYTF	TGTGCCAGCAGTTACTCGTTGAGGCATGGCTACACCTTC
11	TRBJ2-3	-	once	TRBV29-1	CSVGTSDTQYF	TGCAGCGTAGGGACAAGCGATACGCAGTATTTT